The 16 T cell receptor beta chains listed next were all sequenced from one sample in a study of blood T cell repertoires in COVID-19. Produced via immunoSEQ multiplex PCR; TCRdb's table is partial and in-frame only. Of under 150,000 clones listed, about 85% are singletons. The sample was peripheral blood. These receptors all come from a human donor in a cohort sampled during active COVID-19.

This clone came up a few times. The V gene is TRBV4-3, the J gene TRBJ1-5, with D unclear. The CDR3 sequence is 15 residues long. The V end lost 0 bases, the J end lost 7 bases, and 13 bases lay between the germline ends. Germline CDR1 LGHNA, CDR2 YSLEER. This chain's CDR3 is CASSQDLLAQQPQHF. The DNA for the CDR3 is TGCGCCAGCAGCCAAGATCTGTTGGCTCAACAGCCCCAGCATTTT.

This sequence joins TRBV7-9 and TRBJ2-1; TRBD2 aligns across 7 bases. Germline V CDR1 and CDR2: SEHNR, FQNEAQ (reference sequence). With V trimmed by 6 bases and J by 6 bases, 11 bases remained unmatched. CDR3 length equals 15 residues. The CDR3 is CASRPSGNRLNEQFF. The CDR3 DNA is TGTGCCAGCAGACCGAGCGGGAACCGACTCAATGAGCAGTTCTTC.

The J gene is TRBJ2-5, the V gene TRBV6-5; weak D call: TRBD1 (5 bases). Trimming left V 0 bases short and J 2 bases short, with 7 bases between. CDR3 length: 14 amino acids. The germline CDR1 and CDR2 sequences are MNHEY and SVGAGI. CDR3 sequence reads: CASSYSTGQETQYF. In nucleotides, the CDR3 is TGTGCCAGCAGTTACTCTACAGGTCAAGAGACCCAGTACTTC.

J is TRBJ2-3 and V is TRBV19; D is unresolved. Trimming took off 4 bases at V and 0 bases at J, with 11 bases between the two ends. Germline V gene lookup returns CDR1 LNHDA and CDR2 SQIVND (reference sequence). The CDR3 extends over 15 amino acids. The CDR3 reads CASSTLARSTDTQYF. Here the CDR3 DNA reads TGTGCCAGTAGTACACTCGCCCGTAGCACAGATACGCAGTATTTT. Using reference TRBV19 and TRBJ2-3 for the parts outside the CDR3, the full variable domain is DGGITQSPKYLFRKEGQNVTLSCEQNLNHDAMYWYRQDPGQGLRLIYYSQIVNDFQKGDIAEGYSVSREKKESFPLTVTSAQKNPTAFYLCASSTLARSTDTQYFGPGTRLTVL.

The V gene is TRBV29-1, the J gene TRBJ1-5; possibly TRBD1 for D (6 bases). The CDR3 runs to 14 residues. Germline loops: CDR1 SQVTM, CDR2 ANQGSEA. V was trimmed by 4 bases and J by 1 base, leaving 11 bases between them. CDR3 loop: CSVGDTVSNQPQHF. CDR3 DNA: TGCAGCGTTGGGGACACAGTAAGCAATCAGCCCCAGCATTTT.

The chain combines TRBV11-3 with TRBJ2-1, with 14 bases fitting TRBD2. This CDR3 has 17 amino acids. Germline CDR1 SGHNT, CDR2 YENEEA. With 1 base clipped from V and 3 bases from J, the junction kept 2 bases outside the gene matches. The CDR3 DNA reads TGTGCCAGCAGCTTAGGGGGACTAGCGGGAGTCTACAATGAGCAGTTCTTC. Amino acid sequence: CASSLGGLAGVYNEQFF.

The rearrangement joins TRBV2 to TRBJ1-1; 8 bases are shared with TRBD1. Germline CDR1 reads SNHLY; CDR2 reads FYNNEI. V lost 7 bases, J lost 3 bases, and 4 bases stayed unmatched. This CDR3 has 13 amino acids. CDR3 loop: CASILTGDTEAFF. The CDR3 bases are TGTGCCAGCATTCTGACAGGGGACACTGAAGCTTTCTTT.

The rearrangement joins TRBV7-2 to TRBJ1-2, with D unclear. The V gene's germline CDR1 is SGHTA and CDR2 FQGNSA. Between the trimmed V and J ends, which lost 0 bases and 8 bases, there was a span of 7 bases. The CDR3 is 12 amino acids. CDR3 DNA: TGTGCCAGCAGCTTAGCCGGGGAGGGCTACACCTTC. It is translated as CASSLAGEGYTF. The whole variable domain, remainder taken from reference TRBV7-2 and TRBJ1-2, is GAGVSQSPSNKVTEKGKDVELRCDPISGHTALYWYRQSLGQGLEFLIYFQGNSAPDKSGLPSDRFSAERTGGSVSTLTIQRTQQEDSAVYLCASSLAGEGYTFGSGTRLTVV.

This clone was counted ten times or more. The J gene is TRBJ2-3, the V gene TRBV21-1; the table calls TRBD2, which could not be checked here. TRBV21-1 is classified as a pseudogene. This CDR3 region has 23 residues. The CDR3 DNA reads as TGTGCCAGCAGCAACCCTCGTTTAGTAATTTTCGGGCCTAGCGGGAATGGAACAGATACGCAGTATTTT. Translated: CASSNPRLVIFGPSGNGTDTQYF.

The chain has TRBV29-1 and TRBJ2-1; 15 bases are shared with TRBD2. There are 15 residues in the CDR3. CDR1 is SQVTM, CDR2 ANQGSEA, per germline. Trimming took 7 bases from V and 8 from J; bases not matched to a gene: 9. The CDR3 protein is CSASGLAGGPHEQFF. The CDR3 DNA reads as TGCAGCGCTTCCGGACTAGCGGGAGGGCCCCATGAGCAGTTCTTC.

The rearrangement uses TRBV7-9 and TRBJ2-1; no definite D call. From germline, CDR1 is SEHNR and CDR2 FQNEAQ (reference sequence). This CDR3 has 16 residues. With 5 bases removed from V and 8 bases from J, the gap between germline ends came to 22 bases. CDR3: CASSERLTARRDEQFF. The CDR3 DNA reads TGTGCCAGCAGCGAACGACTGACCGCCCGACGGGATGAGCAGTTCTTC.

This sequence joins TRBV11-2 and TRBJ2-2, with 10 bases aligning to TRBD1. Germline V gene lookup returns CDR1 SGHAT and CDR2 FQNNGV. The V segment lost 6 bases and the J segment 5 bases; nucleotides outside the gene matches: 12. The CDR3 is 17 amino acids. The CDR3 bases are TGTGCCAGCAGGGCTAGGCCGGGACAGGGGTTAACCGGGGAGCTGTTTTTT. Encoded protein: CASRARPGQGLTGELFF.

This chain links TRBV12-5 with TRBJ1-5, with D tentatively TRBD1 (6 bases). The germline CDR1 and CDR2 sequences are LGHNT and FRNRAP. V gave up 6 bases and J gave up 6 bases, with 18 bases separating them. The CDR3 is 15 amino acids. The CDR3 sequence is CASGWDTSQSQPQHF. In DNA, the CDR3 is TGTGCTAGTGGGTGGGACACCTCACAGTCTCAGCCCCAGCATTTT.

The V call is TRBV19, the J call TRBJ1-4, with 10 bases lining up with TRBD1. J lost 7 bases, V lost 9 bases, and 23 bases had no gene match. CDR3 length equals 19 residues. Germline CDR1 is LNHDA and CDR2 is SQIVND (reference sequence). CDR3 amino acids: CASTTAGGQGKHRAEKLFF. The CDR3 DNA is TGTGCCAGCACGACCGCCGGGGGACAGGGGAAGCATAGGGCTGAAAAACTGTTTTTT.

CDR3 residues: CASSRPGTGVTGELFF. CDR3 coding DNA: TGTGCCAGTAGTAGGCCCGGGACAGGGGTTACCGGGGAGCTGTTTTTT. The chain carries TRBV19 and TRBJ2-2, with TRBD1 identical over 10 bases. The CDR3 is made up of 16 amino acids. V gave up 4 bases and J gave up 5 bases; unmatched junction bases: 7. Germline V gives CDR1 LNHDA, CDR2 SQIVND (reference sequence).

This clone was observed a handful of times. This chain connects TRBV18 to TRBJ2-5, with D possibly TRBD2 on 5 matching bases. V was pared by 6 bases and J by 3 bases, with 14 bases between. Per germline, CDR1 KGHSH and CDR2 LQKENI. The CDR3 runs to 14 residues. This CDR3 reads CASSPLGREETQYF. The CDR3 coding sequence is TGTGCCAGCTCGCCCCTGGGGAGAGAAGAGACCCAGTACTTC.